This T cell receptor (beta chain) was recorded in a study of blood T cell repertoires in COVID-19. Study context: Acute and convalescent COVID-19 samples came from the United States, Italy and Spain. Nucleic acid was either cDNA or gDNA, and it came from T cells, B-cell-depleted T cells, or PBMCs.

Sequencing was performed with immunoSEQ multiplex PCR; in TCRdb, only in-frame clones are kept and a portion is missing. The data hold roughly 320,000 clones, with 75% to 85% observed a single time. The CDR3 loop spans 16 amino acids. With 0 bases removed from V and 2 bases from J, the gap between germline ends came to 10 bases. Germline CDR1 LGHDT, CDR2 YNNKEL (reference sequence). The rearrangement joins TRBV3-1 (or the pseudogene TRBV3-2) to TRBJ2-2, with a possible D match to TRBD1 (6 bases). This TCR was sampled from a human donor in a cohort sampled during active COVID-19. What was sequenced was peripheral blood. The CDR3 region has the DNA TGTGCCAGCAGCCAAGAAGACAGGAAAAACACCGGGGAGCTGTTTTTT. Translating it yields CASSQEDRKNTGELFF.